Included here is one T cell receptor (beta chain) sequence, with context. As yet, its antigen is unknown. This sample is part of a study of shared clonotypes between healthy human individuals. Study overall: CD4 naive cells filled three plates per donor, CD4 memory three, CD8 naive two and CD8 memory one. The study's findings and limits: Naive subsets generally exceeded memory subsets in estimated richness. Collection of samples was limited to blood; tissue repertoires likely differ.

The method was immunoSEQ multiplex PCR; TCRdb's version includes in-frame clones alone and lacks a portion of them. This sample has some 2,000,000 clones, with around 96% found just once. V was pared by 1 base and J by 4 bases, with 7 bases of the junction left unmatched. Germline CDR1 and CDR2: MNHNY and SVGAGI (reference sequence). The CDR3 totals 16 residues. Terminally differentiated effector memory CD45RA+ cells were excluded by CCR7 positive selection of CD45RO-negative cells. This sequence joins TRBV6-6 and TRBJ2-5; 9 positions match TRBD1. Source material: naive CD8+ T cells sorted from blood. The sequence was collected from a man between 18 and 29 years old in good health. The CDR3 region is CASSYWDREVGETQYF. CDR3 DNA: TGTGCCAGCAGTTACTGGGACAGGGAGGTGGGAGAGACCCAGTACTTC.